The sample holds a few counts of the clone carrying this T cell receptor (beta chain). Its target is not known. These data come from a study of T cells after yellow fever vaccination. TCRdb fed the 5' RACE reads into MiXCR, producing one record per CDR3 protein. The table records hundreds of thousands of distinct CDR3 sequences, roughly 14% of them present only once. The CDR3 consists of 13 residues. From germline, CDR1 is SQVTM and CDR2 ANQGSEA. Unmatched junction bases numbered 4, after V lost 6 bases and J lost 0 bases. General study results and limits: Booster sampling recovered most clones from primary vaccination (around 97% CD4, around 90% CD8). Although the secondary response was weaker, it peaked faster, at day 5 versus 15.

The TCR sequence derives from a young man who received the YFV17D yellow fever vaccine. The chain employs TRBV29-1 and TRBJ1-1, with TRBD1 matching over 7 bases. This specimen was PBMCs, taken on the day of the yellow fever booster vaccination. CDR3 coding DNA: TGCAGCGTCCGGACAGGCGTGAACACTGAAGCTTTCTTT. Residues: CSVRTGVNTEAFF.